A selection of T cell receptor beta chains follows, all from one sample in a study of CD8+ T cells in alopecia areata. Some clones are missing from TCRdb's copy, which holds only in-frame ones; the method was immunoSEQ multiplex PCR. The table has a few hundred thousand clones, approximately 61% seen once; the top ten hold roughly 1.2%. The sequencing here drew on CD4+ T cells sorted from blood, taken at week 0. All receptors derive from a human donor with alopecia areata. Each CDR3 is given with its conserved first and last residue. The order of the fields is V gene, CDR3 length, J gene, D gene, clone size, CDR3 protein, CDR3 DNA. D genes are given only for firm matches. Size is stated for part of the rows, as once, few or many counts, or as a class when the clone is expanded.

V gene: TRBV29-1
CDR3 length: 12
J gene: TRBJ1-1
D gene: -
clone size: few
CDR3 protein: CSVARGDTEAFF
CDR3 DNA: TGCAGCGTGGCGAGGGGCGACACTGAAGCTTTCTTT

V gene: TRBV29-1
CDR3 length: 12
J gene: TRBJ2-1
D gene: -
clone size: -
CDR3 protein: CSVEGISDEQFF
CDR3 DNA: TGCAGCGTTGAAGGAATCAGCGATGAGCAGTTCTTC

V gene: TRBV7-2
CDR3 length: 13
J gene: TRBJ2-5
D gene: TRBD1
clone size: -
CDR3 protein: CASSRQGDETQYF
CDR3 DNA: TGTGCCAGCAGCAGACAGGGGGACGAGACCCAGTACTTC

V gene: TRBV30
CDR3 length: 15
J gene: TRBJ2-7
D gene: TRBD1
clone size: few
CDR3 protein: CAWSPLPRGHYEQYF
CDR3 DNA: TGTGCCTGGAGTCCCTTGCCCAGGGGGCATTACGAGCAGTACTTC

V gene: TRBV7-3
CDR3 length: 14
J gene: TRBJ1-6
D gene: -
clone size: -
CDR3 protein: CASSPGQQNSPLHF
CDR3 DNA: TGTGCCAGCAGCCCCGGACAGCAGAATTCACCCCTCCACTTT

V gene: TRBV10-3
CDR3 length: 13
J gene: TRBJ2-1
D gene: -
clone size: -
CDR3 protein: CAISELGRNEQFF
CDR3 DNA: TGTGCCATCAGTGAGCTCGGGCGGAATGAGCAGTTCTTC

V gene: TRBV29-1
CDR3 length: 11
J gene: TRBJ2-7
D gene: -
clone size: -
CDR3 protein: CSVIGSYEQYF
CDR3 DNA: TGCAGCGTTATAGGTTCCTACGAGCAGTACTTC

V gene: TRBV9
CDR3 length: 12
J gene: TRBJ2-3
D gene: -
clone size: -
CDR3 protein: CASSPSTDTQYF
CDR3 DNA: TGTGCCAGCAGCCCGAGCACAGATACGCAGTATTTT

V gene: TRBV5-4
CDR3 length: 13
J gene: TRBJ2-5
D gene: -
clone size: -
CDR3 protein: CASSAGPQETQYF
CDR3 DNA: TGTGCCAGCAGCGCAGGACCGCAAGAGACCCAGTACTTC

V gene: TRBV2
CDR3 length: 12
J gene: TRBJ2-7
D gene: -
clone size: -
CDR3 protein: CASSRDGYEQYF
CDR3 DNA: TGTGCCAGCAGCCGGGACGGCTACGAGCAGTACTTC

V gene: TRBV7-3
CDR3 length: 13
J gene: TRBJ2-2
D gene: -
clone size: many
CDR3 protein: CASSLIPNGELFF
CDR3 DNA: TGTGCCAGCAGCTTAATCCCCAACGGGGAGCTGTTTTTT

V gene: TRBV4-2
CDR3 length: 15
J gene: TRBJ2-7
D gene: TRBD2
clone size: -
CDR3 protein: CASSQDASGGYEQYF
CDR3 DNA: TGTGCCAGCAGCCAAGACGCGAGCGGGGGGTACGAGCAGTACTTC

V gene: TRBV27
CDR3 length: 12
J gene: TRBJ2-7
D gene: TRBD1
clone size: once
CDR3 protein: CASSTGVHEQYF
CDR3 DNA: TGTGCCAGCAGCACAGGGGTCCACGAGCAGTACTTC

V gene: TRBV5-6
CDR3 length: 15
J gene: TRBJ2-1
D gene: TRBD2
clone size: -
CDR3 protein: CASSDGTSVNNEQFF
CDR3 DNA: TGTGCCAGCAGCGACGGGACTAGCGTCAACAATGAGCAGTTCTTC

V gene: TRBV30
CDR3 length: 12
J gene: TRBJ1-1
D gene: TRBD1
clone size: -
CDR3 protein: CAWDRVILEAFF
CDR3 DNA: TGTGCCTGGGACAGGGTTATTCTTGAAGCTTTCTTT

V gene: TRBV29-1
CDR3 length: 15
J gene: TRBJ2-5
D gene: TRBD1
clone size: -
CDR3 protein: CSASWGQGRQETQYF
CDR3 DNA: TGCAGCGCGTCGTGGGGACAGGGAAGACAAGAGACCCAGTACTTC

V gene: TRBV29-1
CDR3 length: 12
J gene: TRBJ1-4
D gene: -
clone size: once
CDR3 protein: CSVAGMDEKLFF
CDR3 DNA: TGCAGCGTCGCAGGGATGGATGAAAAACTGTTTTTT

V gene: TRBV27
CDR3 length: 16
J gene: TRBJ1-2
D gene: -
clone size: few
CDR3 protein: CASSSVHSLLGDGYTF
CDR3 DNA: TGTGCCAGCAGTTCGGTTCATTCCTTACTGGGAGATGGCTACACCTTC

V gene: TRBV7-2
CDR3 length: 15
J gene: TRBJ2-6
D gene: -
clone size: -
CDR3 protein: CASGPDYSGANVLTF
CDR3 DNA: TGTGCCAGCGGGCCCGACTACTCTGGGGCCAACGTCCTGACTTTC

V gene: TRBV19
CDR3 length: 13
J gene: TRBJ2-5
D gene: TRBD2
clone size: -
CDR3 protein: CASSRGGQETQYF
CDR3 DNA: TGTGCCAGTAGCCGGGGGGGCCAAGAGACCCAGTACTTC

V gene: TRBV29-1
CDR3 length: 14
J gene: TRBJ2-5
D gene: -
clone size: -
CDR3 protein: CSVELLGPQETQYF
CDR3 DNA: TGCAGCGTTGAGCTCCTGGGACCGCAGGAGACCCAGTACTTC

V gene: TRBV30
CDR3 length: 14
J gene: TRBJ2-1
D gene: -
clone size: -
CDR3 protein: CARSQGSPYNEQFF
CDR3 DNA: TGTGCCAGGTCCCAGGGTTCCCCCTACAATGAGCAGTTCTTC

V gene: TRBV5-1
CDR3 length: 15
J gene: TRBJ1-1
D gene: -
clone size: -
CDR3 protein: CASSLEGLRDTEAFF
CDR3 DNA: TGCGCCAGCAGCTTGGAAGGCCTAAGGGACACTGAAGCTTTCTTT

V gene: TRBV7-7
CDR3 length: 13
J gene: TRBJ1-5
D gene: -
clone size: -
CDR3 protein: CASSLHTDQPQHF
CDR3 DNA: TGTGCTAGCAGCTTACACACTGATCAGCCCCAGCATTTT

V gene: TRBV6-1
CDR3 length: 15
J gene: TRBJ1-5
D gene: -
clone size: many
CDR3 protein: CASSEAGHSNQPQHF
CDR3 DNA: TGTGCCAGCAGTGAAGCGGGACATAGCAATCAGCCCCAGCATTTT

V gene: TRBV7-8
CDR3 length: 13
J gene: TRBJ2-7
D gene: -
clone size: -
CDR3 protein: CASSLQRQYEQYF
CDR3 DNA: TGTGCCAGCAGCCTCCAACGACAGTACGAGCAGTACTTC

V gene: TRBV4-2
CDR3 length: 18
J gene: TRBJ2-3
D gene: TRBD2
clone size: -
CDR3 protein: CASSQKPLAGASTDTQYF
CDR3 DNA: TGTGCCAGCAGCCAAAAACCGCTAGCGGGGGCTAGCACAGATACGCAGTATTTT

V gene: TRBV30
CDR3 length: 14
J gene: TRBJ2-7
D gene: TRBD1
clone size: -
CDR3 protein: CAWSGQGTSYEQYF
CDR3 DNA: TGTGCCTGGAGTGGACAGGGTACCTCCTACGAGCAGTACTTC

V gene: TRBV7-6
CDR3 length: 15
J gene: TRBJ2-1
D gene: TRBD1
clone size: -
CDR3 protein: CASSFGQGNYNEQFF
CDR3 DNA: TGTGCCAGCAGCTTCGGACAGGGGAACTACAATGAGCAGTTCTTC